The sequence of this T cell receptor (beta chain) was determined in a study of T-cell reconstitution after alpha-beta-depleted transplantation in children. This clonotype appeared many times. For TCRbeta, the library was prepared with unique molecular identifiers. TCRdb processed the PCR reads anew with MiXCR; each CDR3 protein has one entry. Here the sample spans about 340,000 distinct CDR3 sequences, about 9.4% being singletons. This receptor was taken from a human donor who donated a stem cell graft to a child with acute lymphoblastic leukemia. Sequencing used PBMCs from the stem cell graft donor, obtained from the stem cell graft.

CDR3 region: CASSLDEDSGYYGYTF. The CDR3 coding sequence is TGCGCCAGCAGCTTGGACGAGGACAGTGGTTACTATGGCTACACCTTC. The chain uses TRBV5-1 and TRBJ1-2; D perhaps matches TRBD1 (6 bases). Trimming left V 0 bases short and J 3 bases short, with 15 bases between. The CDR3 totals 16 residues. CDR1 is SGHRS and CDR2 is YFSETQ in the germline V gene.